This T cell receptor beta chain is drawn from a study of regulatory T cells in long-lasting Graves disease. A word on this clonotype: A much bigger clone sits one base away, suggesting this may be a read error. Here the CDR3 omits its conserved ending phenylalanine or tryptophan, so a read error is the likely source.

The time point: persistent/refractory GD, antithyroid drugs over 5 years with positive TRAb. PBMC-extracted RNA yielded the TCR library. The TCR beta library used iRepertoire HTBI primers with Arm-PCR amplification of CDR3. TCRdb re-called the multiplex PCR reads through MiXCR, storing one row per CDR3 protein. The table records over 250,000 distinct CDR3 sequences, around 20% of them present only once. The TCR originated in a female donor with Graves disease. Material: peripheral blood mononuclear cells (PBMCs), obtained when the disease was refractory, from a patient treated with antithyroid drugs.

The CDR3 DNA reads TGTGCCAGCAGTGAACAGGGGCAGGATCAGCCCCAGCATTCT. Its protein is CASSEQGQDQPQHS. The genes are TRBV2 and TRBJ1-5; a weak D match, TRBD1 (6 bases). This CDR3 region has 14 residues. Germline CDR1 and CDR2: SNHLY and FYNNEI. V gave up 2 bases and J gave up 5 bases, with 10 bases separating them.